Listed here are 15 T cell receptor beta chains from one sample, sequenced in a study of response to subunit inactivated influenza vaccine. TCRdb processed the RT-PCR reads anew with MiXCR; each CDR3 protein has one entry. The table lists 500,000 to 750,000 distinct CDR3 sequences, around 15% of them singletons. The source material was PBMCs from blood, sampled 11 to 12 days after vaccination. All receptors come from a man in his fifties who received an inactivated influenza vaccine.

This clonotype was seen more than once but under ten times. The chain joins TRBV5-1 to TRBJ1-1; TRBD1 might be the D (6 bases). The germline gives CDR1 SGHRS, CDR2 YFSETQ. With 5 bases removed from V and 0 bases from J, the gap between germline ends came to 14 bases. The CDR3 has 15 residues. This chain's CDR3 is CASRRGIEMNTEAFF. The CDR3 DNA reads TGCGCCAGCAGAAGGGGGATTGAAATGAACACTGAAGCTTTCTTT. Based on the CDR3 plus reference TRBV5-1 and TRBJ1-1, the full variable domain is KAGVTQTPRYLIKTRGQQVTLSCSPISGHRSVSWYQQTPGQGLQFLFEYFSETQRNKGNFPGRFSGRQFSNSRSEMNVSTLELGDSALYLCASRRGIEMNTEAFFGQGTRLTVV.

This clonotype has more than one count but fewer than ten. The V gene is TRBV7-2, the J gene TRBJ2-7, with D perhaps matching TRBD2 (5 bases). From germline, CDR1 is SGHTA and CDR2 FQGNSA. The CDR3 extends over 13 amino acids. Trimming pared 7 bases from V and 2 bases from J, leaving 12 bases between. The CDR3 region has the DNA TGTGCCAGCACGGCGGGTGGGACCTACGAGCAGTACTTC. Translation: CASTAGGTYEQYF.

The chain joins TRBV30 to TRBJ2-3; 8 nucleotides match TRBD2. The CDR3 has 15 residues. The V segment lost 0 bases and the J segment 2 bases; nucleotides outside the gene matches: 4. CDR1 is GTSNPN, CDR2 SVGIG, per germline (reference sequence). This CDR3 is CAWSVLGGATDTQYF. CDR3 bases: TGTGCCTGGAGTGTACTCGGGGGGGCCACAGATACGCAGTATTTT.

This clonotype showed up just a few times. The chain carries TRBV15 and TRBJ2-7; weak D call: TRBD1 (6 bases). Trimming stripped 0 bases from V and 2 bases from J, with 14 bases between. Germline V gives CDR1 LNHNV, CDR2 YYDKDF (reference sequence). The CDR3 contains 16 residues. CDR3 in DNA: TGTGCCACCAGCAGAGACCGCCGGAACAGGGCCTACGAGCAGTACTTC. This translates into CATSRDRRNRAYEQYF.

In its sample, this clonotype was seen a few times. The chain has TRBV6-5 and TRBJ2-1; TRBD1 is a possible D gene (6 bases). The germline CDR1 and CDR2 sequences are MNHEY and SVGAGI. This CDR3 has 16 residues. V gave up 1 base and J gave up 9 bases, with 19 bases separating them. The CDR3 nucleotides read TGTGCCAGCAGTTACTATCTTAAGGGGGTAAGAGGTGAGCAGTTCTTC. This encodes CASSYYLKGVRGEQFF.

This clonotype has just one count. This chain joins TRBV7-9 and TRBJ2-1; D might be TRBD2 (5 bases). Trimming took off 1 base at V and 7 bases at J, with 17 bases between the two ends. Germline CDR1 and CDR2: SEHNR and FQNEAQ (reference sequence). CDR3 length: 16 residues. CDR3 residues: CASSLGGGLMKNEQFF. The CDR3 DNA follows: TGTGCCAGCAGCTTAGGAGGAGGACTCATGAAAAATGAGCAGTTCTTC.

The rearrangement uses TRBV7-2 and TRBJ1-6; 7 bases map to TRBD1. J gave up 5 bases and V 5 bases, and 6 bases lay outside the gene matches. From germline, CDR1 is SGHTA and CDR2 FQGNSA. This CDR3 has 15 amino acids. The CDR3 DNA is TGTGCCAGCAGCATATCGACAGGGAATAATTCACCCCTCCACTTT. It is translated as CASSISTGNNSPLHF.

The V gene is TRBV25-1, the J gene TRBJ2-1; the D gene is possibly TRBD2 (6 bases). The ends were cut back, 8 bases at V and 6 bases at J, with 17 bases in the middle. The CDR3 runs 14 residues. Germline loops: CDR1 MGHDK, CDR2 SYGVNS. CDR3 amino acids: CASLRDSTSNEQFF. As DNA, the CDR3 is TGTGCCAGCCTGAGGGACTCAACTTCCAATGAGCAGTTCTTC.

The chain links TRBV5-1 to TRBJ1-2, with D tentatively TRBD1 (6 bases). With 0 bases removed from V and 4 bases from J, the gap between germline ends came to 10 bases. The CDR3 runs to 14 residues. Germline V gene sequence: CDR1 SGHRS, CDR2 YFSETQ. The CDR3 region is CASSLEQGSYGYTF. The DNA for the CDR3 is TGCGCCAGCAGCTTGGAGCAGGGGTCCTATGGCTACACCTTC.

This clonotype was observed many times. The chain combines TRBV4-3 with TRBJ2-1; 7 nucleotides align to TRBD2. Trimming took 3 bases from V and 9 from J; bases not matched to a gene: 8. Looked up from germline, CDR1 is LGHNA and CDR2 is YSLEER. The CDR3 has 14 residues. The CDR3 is CASSHRRLAAEQFF. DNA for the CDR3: TGCGCCAGCAGCCATAGAAGACTAGCAGCTGAGCAGTTCTTC.

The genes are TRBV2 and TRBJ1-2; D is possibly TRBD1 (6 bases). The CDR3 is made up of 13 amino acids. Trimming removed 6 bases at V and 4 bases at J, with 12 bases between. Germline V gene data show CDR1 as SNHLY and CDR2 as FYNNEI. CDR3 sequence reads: CASSVLDSYGYTF. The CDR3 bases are TGTGCCAGCAGCGTACTGGACAGCTATGGCTACACCTTC.

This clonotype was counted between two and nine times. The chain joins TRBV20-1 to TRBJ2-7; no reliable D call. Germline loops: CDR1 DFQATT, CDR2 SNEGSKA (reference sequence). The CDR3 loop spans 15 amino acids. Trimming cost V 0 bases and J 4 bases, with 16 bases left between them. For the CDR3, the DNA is TGCAGTGCTAGAGATGAAGCCCGGGCACCTTACGAGCAGTACTTC. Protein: CSARDEARAPYEQYF.

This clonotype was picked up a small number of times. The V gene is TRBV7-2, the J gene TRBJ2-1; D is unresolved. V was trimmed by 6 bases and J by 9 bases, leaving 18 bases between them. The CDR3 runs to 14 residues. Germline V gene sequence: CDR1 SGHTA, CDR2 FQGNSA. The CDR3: CASRSLKGTVEQFF. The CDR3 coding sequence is TGTGCCAGCAGATCTCTTAAGGGTACCGTTGAGCAGTTCTTC.

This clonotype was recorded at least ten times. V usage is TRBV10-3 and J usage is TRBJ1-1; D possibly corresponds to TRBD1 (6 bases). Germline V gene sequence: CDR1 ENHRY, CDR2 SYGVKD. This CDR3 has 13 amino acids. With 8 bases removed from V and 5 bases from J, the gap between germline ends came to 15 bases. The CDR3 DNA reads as TGTGCCATCGGGTATAGCGGACAGACTGAAGCTTTCTTT. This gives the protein CAIGYSGQTEAFF.

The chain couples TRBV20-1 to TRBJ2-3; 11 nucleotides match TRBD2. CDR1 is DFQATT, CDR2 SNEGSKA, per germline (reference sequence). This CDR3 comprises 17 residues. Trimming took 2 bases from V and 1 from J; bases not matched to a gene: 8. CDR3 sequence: CSARRQVLAGGTDTQYF. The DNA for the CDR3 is TGCAGTGCTAGACGTCAGGTACTAGCGGGGGGCACAGATACGCAGTATTTT.